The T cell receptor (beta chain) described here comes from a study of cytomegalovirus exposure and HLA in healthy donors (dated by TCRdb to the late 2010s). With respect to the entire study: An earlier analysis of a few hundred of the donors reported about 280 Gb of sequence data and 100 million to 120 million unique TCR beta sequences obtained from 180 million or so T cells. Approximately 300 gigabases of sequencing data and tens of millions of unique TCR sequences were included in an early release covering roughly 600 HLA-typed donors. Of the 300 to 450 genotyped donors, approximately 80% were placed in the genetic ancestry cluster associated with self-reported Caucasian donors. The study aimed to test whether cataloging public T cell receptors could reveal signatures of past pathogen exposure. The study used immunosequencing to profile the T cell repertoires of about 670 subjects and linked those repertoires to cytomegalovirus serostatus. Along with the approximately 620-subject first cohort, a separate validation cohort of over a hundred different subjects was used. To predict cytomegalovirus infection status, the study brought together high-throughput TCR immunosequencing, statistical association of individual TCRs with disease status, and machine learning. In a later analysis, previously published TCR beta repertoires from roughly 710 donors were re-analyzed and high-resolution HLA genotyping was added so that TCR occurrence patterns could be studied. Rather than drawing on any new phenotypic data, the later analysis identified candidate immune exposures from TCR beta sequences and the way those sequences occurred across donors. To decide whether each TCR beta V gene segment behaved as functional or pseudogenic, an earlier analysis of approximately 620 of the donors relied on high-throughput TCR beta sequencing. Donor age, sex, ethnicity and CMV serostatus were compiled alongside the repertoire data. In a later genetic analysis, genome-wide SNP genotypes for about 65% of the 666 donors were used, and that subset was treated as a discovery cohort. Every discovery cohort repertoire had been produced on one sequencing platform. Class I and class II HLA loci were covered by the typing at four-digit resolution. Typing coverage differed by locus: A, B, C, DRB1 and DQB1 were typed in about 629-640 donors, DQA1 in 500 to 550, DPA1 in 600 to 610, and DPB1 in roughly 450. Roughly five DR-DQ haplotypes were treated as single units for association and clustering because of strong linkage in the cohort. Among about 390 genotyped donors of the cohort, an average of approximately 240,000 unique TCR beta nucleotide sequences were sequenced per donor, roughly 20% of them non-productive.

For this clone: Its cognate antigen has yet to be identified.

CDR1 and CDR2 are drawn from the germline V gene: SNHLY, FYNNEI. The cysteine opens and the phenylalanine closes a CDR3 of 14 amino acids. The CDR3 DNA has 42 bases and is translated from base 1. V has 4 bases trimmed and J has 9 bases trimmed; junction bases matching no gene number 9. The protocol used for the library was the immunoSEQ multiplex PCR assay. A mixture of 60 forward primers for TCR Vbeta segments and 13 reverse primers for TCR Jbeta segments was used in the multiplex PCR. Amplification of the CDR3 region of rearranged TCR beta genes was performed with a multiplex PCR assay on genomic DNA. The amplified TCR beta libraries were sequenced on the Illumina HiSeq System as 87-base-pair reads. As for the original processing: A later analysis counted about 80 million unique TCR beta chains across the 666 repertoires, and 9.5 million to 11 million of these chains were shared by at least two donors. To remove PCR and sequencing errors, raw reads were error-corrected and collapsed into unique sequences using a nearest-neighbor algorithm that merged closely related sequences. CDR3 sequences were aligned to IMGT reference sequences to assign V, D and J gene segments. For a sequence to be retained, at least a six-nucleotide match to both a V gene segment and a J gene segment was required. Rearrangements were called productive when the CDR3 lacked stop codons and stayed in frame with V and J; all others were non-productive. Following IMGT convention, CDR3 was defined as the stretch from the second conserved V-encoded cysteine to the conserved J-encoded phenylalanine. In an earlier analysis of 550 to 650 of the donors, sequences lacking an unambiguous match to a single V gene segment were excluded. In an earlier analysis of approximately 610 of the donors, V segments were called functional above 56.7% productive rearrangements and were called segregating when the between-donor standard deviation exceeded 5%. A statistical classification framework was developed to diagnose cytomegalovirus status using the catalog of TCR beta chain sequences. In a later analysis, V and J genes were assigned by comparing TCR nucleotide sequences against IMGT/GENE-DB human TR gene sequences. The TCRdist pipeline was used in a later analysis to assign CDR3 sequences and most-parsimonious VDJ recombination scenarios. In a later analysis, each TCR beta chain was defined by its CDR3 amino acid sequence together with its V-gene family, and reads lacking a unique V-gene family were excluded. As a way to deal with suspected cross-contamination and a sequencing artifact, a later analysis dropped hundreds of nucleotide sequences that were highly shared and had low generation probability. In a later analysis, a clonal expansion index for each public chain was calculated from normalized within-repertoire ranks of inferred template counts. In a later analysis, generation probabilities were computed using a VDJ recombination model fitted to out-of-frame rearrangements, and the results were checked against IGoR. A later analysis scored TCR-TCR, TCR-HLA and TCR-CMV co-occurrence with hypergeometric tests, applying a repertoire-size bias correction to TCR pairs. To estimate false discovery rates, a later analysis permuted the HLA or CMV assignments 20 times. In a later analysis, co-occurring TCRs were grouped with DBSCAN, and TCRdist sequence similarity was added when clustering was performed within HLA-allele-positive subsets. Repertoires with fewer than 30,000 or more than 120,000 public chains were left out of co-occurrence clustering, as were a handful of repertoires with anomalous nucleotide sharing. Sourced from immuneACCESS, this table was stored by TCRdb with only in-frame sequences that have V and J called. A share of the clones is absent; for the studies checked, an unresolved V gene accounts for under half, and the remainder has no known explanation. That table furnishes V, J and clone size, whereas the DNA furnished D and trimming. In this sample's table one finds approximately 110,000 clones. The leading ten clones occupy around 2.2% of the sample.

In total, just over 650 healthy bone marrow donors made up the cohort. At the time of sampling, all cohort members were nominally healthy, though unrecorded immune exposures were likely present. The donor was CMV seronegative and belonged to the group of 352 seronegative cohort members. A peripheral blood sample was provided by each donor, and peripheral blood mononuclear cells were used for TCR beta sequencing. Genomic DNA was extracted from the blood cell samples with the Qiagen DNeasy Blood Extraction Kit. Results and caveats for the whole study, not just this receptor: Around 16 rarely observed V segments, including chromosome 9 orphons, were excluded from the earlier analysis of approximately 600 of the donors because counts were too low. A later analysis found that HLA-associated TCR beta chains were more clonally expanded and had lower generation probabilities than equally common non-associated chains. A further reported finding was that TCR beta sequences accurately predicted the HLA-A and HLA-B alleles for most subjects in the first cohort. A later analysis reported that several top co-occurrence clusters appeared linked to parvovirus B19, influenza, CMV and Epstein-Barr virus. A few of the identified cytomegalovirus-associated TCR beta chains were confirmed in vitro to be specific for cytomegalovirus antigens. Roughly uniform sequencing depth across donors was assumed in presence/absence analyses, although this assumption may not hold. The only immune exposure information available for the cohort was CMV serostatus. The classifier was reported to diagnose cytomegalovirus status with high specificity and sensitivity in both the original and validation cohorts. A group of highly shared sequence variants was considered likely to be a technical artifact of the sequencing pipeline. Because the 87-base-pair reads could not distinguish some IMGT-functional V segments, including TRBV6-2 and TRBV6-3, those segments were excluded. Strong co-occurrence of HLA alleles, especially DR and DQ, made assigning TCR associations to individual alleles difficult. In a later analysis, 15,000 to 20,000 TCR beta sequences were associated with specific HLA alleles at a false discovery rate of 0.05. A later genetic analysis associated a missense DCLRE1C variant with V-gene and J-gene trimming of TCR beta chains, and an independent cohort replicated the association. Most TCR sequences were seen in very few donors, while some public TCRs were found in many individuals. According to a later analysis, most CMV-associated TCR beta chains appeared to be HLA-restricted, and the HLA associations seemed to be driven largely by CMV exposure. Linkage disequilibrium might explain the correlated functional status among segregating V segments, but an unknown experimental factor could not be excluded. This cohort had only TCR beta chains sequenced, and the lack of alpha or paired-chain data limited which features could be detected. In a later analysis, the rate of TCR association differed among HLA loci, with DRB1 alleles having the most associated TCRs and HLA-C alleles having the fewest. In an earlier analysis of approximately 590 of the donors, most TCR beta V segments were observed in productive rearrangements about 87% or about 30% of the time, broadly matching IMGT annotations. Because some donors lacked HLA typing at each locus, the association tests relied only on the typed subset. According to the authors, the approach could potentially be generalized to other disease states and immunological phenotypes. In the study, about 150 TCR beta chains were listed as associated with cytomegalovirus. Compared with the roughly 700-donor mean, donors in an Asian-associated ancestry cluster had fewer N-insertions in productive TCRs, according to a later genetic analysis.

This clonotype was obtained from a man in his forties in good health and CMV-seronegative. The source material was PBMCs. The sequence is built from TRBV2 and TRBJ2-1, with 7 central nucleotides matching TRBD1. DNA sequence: TGTGCCAGCAGTGGGCTGACAGGGTTGGGTGAGCAGTTCTTC. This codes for CASSGLTGLGEQFF.